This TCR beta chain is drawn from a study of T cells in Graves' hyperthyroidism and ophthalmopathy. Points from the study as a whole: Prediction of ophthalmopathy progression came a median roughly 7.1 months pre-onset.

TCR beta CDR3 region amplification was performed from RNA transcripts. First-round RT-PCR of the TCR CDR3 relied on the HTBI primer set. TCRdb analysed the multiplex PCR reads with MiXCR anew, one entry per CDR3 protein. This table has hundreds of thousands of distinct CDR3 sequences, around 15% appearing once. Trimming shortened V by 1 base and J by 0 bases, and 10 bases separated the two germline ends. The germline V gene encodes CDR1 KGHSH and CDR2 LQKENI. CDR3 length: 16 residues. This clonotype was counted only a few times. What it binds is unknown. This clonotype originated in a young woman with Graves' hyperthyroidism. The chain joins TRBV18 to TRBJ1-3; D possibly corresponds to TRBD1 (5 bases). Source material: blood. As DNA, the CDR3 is TGTGCCAGCTCACCACGACGGGGGAGCTCTGGAAACACCATATATTTT. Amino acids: CASSPRRGSSGNTIYF. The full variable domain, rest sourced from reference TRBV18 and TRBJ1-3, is NAGVMQNPRHLVRRRGQEARLRCSPMKGHSHVYWYRQLPEEGLKFMVYLQKENIIDESGMPKERFSAEFPKEGPSILRIQQVVRGDSAAYFCASSPRRGSSGNTIYFGEGSWLTVV.